This T cell receptor beta chain is drawn from a study of blood T cells in healthy people across ages (dated by TCRdb to between 2014 and 2016). General notes on the study: In model experiments, roughly one uniquely barcoded TCR beta cDNA molecule per two T cells was captured by template switching. Using deep sequencing normalized with unique cDNA molecular identifiers, the study measured how TCR beta repertoire diversity changes with age. Four age groups were formed from the donors: young (average 16 years), middle-aged (approximately 41), aged (62) and long-lived (about 75). To avoid experimental bias, donors of different ages were distributed randomly across sequencing lanes. Two additional independent replicas of 1 million unique cDNA reads from the same blood draw were analyzed for two donors (one aged 18 to 30 and one aged 80 or older).

Systemically healthy Caucasian individuals from Russia, approximately 39 in total and aged roughly 6 to 100 years, were included as donors. Each donor gave around 9.5 milliliters of peripheral blood, collected into EDTA-treated Vacutainer tubes. Ficoll-Paque density-gradient centrifugation was used to isolate PBMCs, with at least 6.5 million per sample. Total RNA was extracted from PBMCs with Trizol reagent, with at least 6 micrograms obtained per sample. The percentages of naive CD45RAhigh/CD27high T cells were determined by flow cytometry on a PBMC aliquot from every donor. In the germline V gene (reference sequence), CDR1 corresponds to SEHNR and CDR2 to FQNEAQ. V sheds 4 bases and J sheds 4 bases, leaving 13 bases between their ends. Including the terminal cysteine and phenylalanine, the CDR3 comprises 14 residues. The kept DNA is CDR3 alone, 42 bases in frame from the first base. The receptor library was made with 5' RACE. The instrument was an Illumina HiSeq 2500. A second PCR of about 6 to 11 cycles was performed with a sample-barcoded 5' primer and a J-beta primer mix. A unique molecular identifier was introduced onto each TCR beta cDNA molecule by a template-switch 5' adaptor carrying 12 random nucleotides. At least 3 million CDR3-containing paired-end reads were obtained from each sample. The Mint cDNA synthesis kit, primed by a TRBC-specific oligonucleotide, was used to synthesize first-strand cDNA from all RNA. All cDNA was treated with uracil-DNA glycosylase and then went through a first 18-cycle PCR with the universal primers M1SS and BC2_uni_R. In the paper's pipeline: Normalization of each sample was performed by random selection of 1 million high-quality reads, each carrying a distinct molecular identifier. Instead of being binned into consensus sequences, reads with shared molecular identifiers were discarded. CDR3 identification, clonotype clustering and error correction used MiTCR with a Q25 quality threshold and the strictest error-elimination algorithm. A nonparametric unseen species model using Euler transformation provided a lower-bound estimate of total TCR beta diversity. Starting from the raw public reads, TCRdb applied fastp trimming at Q25, assembled clones with MiXCR and retained in-frame beta chains. CDR3 protein sequences are deduplicated, and each keeps its most common genes and DNA. These V and J calls derive from TCRdb rather than the authors' analysis. The sample has more than 1,400,000 distinct CDR3 sequences on record, around 42% of them singletons. Under 8% of the sample rests with the top ten.

This clonotype was recorded a few times. The specificity of this receptor is unknown. It has no much larger one-base neighbor in the sample; base qualities were not kept. The study at large found these results: Estimates of total diversity from one million sequenced T cells were regarded as lower bounds and underestimates. As age increased, observed TCR beta diversity per million T cells dropped in a roughly linear way, and a significant reduction was already evident by age 40. Compared with the aged group, the long-lived group had more naive CD4+ T cells, fewer expanded clones and increased TCR diversity, suggesting age selection. Because profiling used bulk unsorted PBMCs, naive and antigen-experienced compartments could not be compared conclusively. A strong correlation was found between observed TCR beta diversity and the percentage of naive T cells measured by flow cytometry. The CMV infection status of donors was not known, potentially confounding age-related changes in expanded clonotypes.

This TCR was sampled from a woman aged 18-29 years in good health. The chain was built from TRBV7-9 and TRBJ1-2; confidence is insufficient to name the D gene. Sequencing used blood. The DNA sequence is as follows: TGTGCCAGCAGCTCTCTTACAGAGTCCTATGGCTACACCTTC. This translates into CASSSLTESYGYTF.